The subject of this entry is one T cell receptor (beta chain). Its recognized antigen is unknown. No quality values exist for individual bases; no much larger clone is one base distant. This entry comes from a study of identifying expanded T cells in peripheral blood (dated by TCRdb to about 2019). Regarding the study in general: Technical replicates were generated by sequencing separate aliquots of the same genomic DNA pool, and four replicates were compared pairwise.

TCRbeta CDR3 regions were profiled with the immunoSEQ Assay using bias-controlled multiplex PCR amplification of genomic DNA. As for the authors' bioinformatics: The absolute abundance of each unique TCRbeta CDR3 region was quantified after sequences were collapsed and filtered. Differential abundance was tested with two models: a binomial (Fisher-equivalent) model and a beta-binomial model that adds time-dependent variance fitted from healthy donors. Clones with fewer than 5 combined templates were excluded, and clones with Benjamini-Hochberg FDR below 0.01 were called differentially abundant. In the beta-binomial model, variance was expressed as a function of the total template count across the two samples, in the form v = (b*log(k)+a)^2. Drawn from immuneACCESS, this table holds only the in-frame rearrangements with V and J called that TCRdb kept. Clones are partly lost; checked studies trace under half to an unresolved V gene and leave the rest unexplained. V and J calls and clone size are copied from that table; D and trimming were computed from the DNA. In this sample the table shows around 130,000 clones, about 86% of which occur a single time. The ten largest make up approximately 8.9% of the sample.

The V end loses 2 bases and the J end loses 1 base, and a stretch of 5 bases separates them. The CDR1 and CDR2 encoded by the germline V gene (reference sequence) are SEHNR and FQNEAQ. From the cysteine through the phenylalanine, the CDR3 covers 13 amino acids. The read is trimmed to its CDR3 DNA, 39 bases read in frame from base 1. During the collection period, no immune events, such as infections, were documented for the healthy donors. Blood repertoires from healthy donors were used as a training cohort for calibrating time-dependent variance in a beta-binomial model of differential abundance of T-cell clones. The training cohort comprised 10 healthy donors, 3 female and 7 male. Donor ages ranged from 29 to 64 years, with an average of 43 years. Whole blood from each healthy donor was obtained from a commercial supplier and was collected at three time points two to three weeks apart. Genomic DNA was extracted from unsorted whole blood for immunosequencing.

What the work shows at the level of the full study, not this receptor alone: The binomial model flagged about 1.1 differentially abundant clones between technical replicates but around 15 over around two weeks and 19 over roughly 4 weeks. In all healthy donors, the variance in clone template counts between samples taken 2 to 3 weeks apart rose significantly as total template count increased. Both the number of clones called differentially abundant and the false-positive rate were significantly reduced by the beta-binomial model across all healthy-donor time intervals. The authors expected that biological variance in healthy repertoires might rise further over much longer intervals, such as months to years.

The specimen sequenced was blood. The clonotype originates from a person aged 18 to 75 in good health. This sequence uses TRBV7-9 and TRBJ1-1; no D gene is confidently identified. The nucleotides read TGTGCCAGCAGCTTAAGCCAGAACACTGAAGCTTTCTTT. The resulting protein is CASSLSQNTEAFF.